Shown below are 9 T cell receptor beta chains from a single sample sequenced in a study of blood T cells in healthy people across ages (dated by TCRdb to 2013 to 2016). Receptor amplification or capture employed 5' RACE. TCRdb names Illumina HiSeq 2500 as the instrument used. The second PCR ran for about 6 to 12 cycles and used a J-beta primer mix along with a sample-barcoded 5' primer. The raw public data were reprocessed by TCRdb itself: fastp quality trimming at Q25, MiXCR clonotype calling, in-frame beta chains only. Rows are unified per CDR3 protein, each entry keeping the most common DNA and genes. The sample table lists about 1.6 million distinct CDR3 sequences, about 35% of them with a count of one. Of the sample, approximately 10% falls within the top ten clones. Source material: blood. These receptors originate from a woman aged 25 to 39 in good health.

The chain uses TRBV9 and TRBJ2-1, with TRBD2 matching 12 bases. The CDR3 has 16 amino acids. J was trimmed by 7 bases and V by 3 bases; bases with no gene match: 8. Germline V gene lookup returns CDR1 SGDLS and CDR2 YYNGEE. Here the CDR3 DNA reads TGTGCCAGCAGCGCCATACTAGCGGGAGGTTTAAATGAGCAGTTCTTC. Encoded protein: CASSAILAGGLNEQFF.

This sequence joins TRBV4-1 and TRBJ1-2, with D maybe TRBD1 (6 bases). V lost 3 bases, J lost 8 bases, and 22 bases lay in between. Germline assignment: CDR1 MGHRA and CDR2 YSYEKL. This CDR3 is built from 16 residues. CDR3 coding DNA: TGCGCCAGCAGCCAGGGCCCTCAGTGGGGGGCTGGGGGCTACACCTTC. Translated, it gives CASSQGPQWGAGGYTF.

This clonotype was detected ten times or more. This chain links TRBV20-1 with TRBJ2-5; TRBD2 matches 7 bases. V trimming: 2 bases; J trimming: 1 base; junction bases outside the gene matches: 1. CDR1 is DFQATT, CDR2 SNEGSKA, per germline (reference sequence). This CDR3 contains 13 residues. The CDR3 nucleotides are TGCAGTGCTAGAAGGACTAGCCAAGAGACCCAGTACTTC. This translates into CSARRTSQETQYF.

The chain employs TRBV5-1 and TRBJ1-1; D unresolved. Trimming took 7 bases from V and 4 from J, leaving 11 bases between them. CDR1 is SGHRS, CDR2 YFSETQ, per germline. The CDR3 covers 12 residues. CDR3 sequence: CASGRDATEAFF. The CDR3 coding sequence is TGCGCCAGCGGGCGGGATGCCACTGAAGCTTTCTTT.

The rearrangement links TRBV15 to TRBJ2-7; D might be TRBD2 (5 bases). Germline-derived CDR1 and CDR2 are LNHNV and YYDKDF (reference sequence). The V end lost 5 bases, the J end lost 7 bases, and 18 bases lay between the germline ends. This CDR3 has 14 residues. As DNA, the CDR3 is TGTGCCACCAGCGTGAATCATCTTAGGGAGGAGCAGTACTTC. It specifies CATSVNHLREEQYF. Looking up the rest from reference TRBV15 and TRBJ2-7 gives the full variable domain: DAMVIQNPRYQVTQFGKPVTLSCSQTLNHNVMYWYQQKSSQAPKLLFHYYDKDFNNEADTPDNFQSRRPNTSFCFLDIRSPGLGDTAMYLCATSVNHLREEQYFGPGTRLTVT.

The chain carries TRBV5-1 and TRBJ1-6, with D unclear. This CDR3 is built from 13 residues. V was pared by 3 bases and J by 8 bases, with 9 bases between. Germline V lookup: CDR1 SGHRS, CDR2 YFSETQ. The CDR3 DNA sequence: TGCGCCAGCAGCTCGAAGGCGGATTCACCCCTCCACTTT. Amino acid sequence: CASSSKADSPLHF.

The V gene is TRBV20-1, the J gene TRBJ2-3, with D unclear. V lost 0 bases and J 3 bases, leaving 22 bases between the germline ends. Germline V CDR1 and CDR2: DFQATT, SNEGSKA (reference sequence). There are 18 residues in the CDR3. CDR3 protein: CSARDLRSGRMSTDTQYF. In DNA, the CDR3 is TGCAGTGCTAGAGACCTCCGTTCAGGCCGAATGTCGACAGATACGCAGTATTTT.

V and J are TRBV20-1 and TRBJ2-7; D could derive from TRBD1 or TRBD2 (5 bases each). Germline values: CDR1 DFQATT, CDR2 SNEGSKA (reference sequence). The V end lost 0 bases, the J end lost 10 bases, and 10 bases lay between the germline ends. The CDR3 runs 11 residues. The CDR3 region has the DNA TGCAGTGCTAGAGATGGGACCAGACAGTACTTC. Translation gives CSARDGTRQYF.

The V gene is TRBV10-3, the J gene TRBJ1-1; no clear D. The CDR3 totals 14 residues. Germline V lookup: CDR1 ENHRY, CDR2 SYGVKD. Trimming removed 6 bases from V and 0 bases from J, with 11 bases in between. The CDR3 DNA is TGTGCCATCAGGGATATGTCGATGAACACTGAAGCTTTCTTT. It yields the protein CAIRDMSMNTEAFF.